This T cell receptor (beta chain) derives from a study of beta chain features in type 1 diabetes. The overall study: In age, gender and cell yields, patients were similar to healthy donors. In all, around 100 million sorted cells from all samples were analyzed.

There are a few counts of this clone. Its target is not known. TCRB transcripts that were expressed got sequenced, as all of the isolated RNA had been reverse transcribed. The protocol was immunoSEQ multiplex PCR, while the TCRdb copy is restricted to in-frame clones and leaves out a portion. The table records 150,000 to 200,000 clones, roughly 9% of them present only once. A CD45RO/CCR7/CD25/CD127/CD95/CD27 panel sorted naive, central memory, regulatory and stem cell-like memory CD4+ cells. Findings of the study overall: Naive, central memory and regulatory TCRB repertoires appeared more similar among patients than healthy donors. Shorter TCRB CDR3s, moderately but significantly so, marked every one of the four CD4+ subsets in Type 1 diabetes patients.

The CDR3 spans 14 residues. The germline CDR1 and CDR2 sequences are MNHEY and SVGAGI. J gave up 8 bases and V 5 bases, and 7 bases lay outside the gene matches. This TCR derives from a woman aged 25-40 years with type 1 diabetes. The V gene is TRBV6-5, the J gene TRBJ2-1; TRBD2 agrees at 9 bases. The sequencing input was central memory CD4+ T cells from blood. CDR3 in amino acids: CASSTPGLAYEQFF. CDR3 coding DNA: TGTGCCAGCAGTACTCCGGGACTAGCTTATGAGCAGTTCTTC.